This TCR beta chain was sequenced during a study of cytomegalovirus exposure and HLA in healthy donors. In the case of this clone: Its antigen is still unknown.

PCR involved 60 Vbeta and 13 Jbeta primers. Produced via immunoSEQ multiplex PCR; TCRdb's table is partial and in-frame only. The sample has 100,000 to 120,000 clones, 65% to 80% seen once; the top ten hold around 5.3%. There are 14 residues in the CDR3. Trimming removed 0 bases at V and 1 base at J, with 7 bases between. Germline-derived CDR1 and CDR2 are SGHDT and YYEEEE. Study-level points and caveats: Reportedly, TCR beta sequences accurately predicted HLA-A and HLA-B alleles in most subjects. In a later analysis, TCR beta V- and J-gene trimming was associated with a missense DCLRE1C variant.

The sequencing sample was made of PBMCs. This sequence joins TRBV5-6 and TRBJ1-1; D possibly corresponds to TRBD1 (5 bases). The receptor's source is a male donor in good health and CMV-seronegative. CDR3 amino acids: CASSLAGGNTEAFF. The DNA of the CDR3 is TGTGCCAGCAGCTTGGCCGGGGGGAACACTGAAGCTTTCTTT.